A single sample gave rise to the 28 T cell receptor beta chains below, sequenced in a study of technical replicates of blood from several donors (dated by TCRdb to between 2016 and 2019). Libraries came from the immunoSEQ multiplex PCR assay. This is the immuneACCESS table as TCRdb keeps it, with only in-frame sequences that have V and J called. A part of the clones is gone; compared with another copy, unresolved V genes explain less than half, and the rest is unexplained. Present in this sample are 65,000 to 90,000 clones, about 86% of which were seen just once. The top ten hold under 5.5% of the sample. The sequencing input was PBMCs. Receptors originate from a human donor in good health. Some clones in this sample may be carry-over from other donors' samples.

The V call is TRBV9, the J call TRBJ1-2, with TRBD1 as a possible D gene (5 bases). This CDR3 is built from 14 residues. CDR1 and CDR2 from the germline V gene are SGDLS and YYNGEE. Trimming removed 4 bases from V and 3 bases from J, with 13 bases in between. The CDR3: CASSPALTDYGYTF. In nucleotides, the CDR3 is TGTGCCAGCAGCCCCGCCTTGACAGACTATGGCTACACCTTC.

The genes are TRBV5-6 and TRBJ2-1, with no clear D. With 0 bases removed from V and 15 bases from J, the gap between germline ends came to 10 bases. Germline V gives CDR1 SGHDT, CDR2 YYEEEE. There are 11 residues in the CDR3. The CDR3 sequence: CASSLGGPRFF. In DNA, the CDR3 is TGTGCCAGCAGCTTGGGCGGTCCCCGGTTCTTC.

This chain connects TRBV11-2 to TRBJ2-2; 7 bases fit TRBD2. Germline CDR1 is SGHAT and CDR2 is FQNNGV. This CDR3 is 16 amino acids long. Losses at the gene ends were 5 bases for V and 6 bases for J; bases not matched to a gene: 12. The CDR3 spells CASSPVGGKHAGELFF. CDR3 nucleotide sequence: TGTGCCAGCAGCCCGGTGGGGGGGAAACACGCCGGGGAGCTGTTTTTT.

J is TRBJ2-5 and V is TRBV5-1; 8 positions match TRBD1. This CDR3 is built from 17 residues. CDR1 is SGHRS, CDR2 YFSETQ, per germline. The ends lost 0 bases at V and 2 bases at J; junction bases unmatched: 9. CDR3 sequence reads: CASSLAPPGGGQETQYF. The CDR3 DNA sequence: TGCGCCAGCAGCTTGGCACCCCCAGGGGGCGGGCAAGAGACCCAGTACTTC.

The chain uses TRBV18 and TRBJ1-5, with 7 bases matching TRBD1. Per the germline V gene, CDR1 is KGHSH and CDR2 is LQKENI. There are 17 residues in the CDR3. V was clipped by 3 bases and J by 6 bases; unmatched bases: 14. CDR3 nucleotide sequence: TGTGCCAGCTCACCCCAGCAGGGGGTCGGAAGAGGTCAGCCCCAGCATTTT. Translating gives CASSPQQGVGRGQPQHF.

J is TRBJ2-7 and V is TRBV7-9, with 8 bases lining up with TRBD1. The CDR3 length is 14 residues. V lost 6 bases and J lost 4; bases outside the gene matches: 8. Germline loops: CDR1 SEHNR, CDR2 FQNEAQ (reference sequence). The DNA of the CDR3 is TGTGCCAGCAGGCCAGGGGGCCAAGGGTACGAGCAGTACTTC. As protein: CASRPGGQGYEQYF.

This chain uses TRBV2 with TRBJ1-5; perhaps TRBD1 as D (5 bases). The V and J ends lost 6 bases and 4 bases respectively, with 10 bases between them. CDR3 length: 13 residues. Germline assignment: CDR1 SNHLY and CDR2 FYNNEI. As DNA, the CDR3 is TGTGCCAGCAGACCGGGGGGTAATCAGCCCCAGCATTTT. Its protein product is CASRPGGNQPQHF.

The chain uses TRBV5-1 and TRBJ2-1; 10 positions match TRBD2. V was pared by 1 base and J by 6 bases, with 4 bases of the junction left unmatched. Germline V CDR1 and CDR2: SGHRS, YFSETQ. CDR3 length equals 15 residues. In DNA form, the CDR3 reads TGCGCCAGCAGCTTGACTAGCGGGGCCCTCAATGAGCAGTTCTTC. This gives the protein CASSLTSGALNEQFF.

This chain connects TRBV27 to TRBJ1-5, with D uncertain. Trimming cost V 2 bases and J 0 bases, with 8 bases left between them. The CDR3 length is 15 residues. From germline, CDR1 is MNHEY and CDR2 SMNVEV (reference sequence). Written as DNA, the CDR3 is TGTGCCAGCAGTTTACTTTACAGTAGCAATCAGCCCCAGCATTTT. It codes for CASSLLYSSNQPQHF.

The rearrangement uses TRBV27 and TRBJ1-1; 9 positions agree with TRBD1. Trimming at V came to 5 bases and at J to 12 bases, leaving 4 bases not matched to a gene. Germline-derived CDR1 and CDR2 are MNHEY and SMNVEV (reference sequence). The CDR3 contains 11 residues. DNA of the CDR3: TGTGCCAGCAGTGGGGACAGGGTCTCTTTCTTT. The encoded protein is CASSGDRVSFF.

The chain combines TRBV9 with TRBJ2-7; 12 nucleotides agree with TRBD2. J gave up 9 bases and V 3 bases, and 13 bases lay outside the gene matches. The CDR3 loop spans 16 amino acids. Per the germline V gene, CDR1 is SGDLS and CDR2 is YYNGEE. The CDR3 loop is CASSASLASGGAGQYF. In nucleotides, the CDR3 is TGTGCCAGCAGCGCATCCTTGGCTAGCGGGGGGGCCGGGCAGTACTTC.

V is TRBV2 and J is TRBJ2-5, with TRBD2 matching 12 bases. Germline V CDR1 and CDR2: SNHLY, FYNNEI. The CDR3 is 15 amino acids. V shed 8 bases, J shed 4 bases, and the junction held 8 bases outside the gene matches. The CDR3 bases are TGTGCCAGCGGCCCACTAGCGGGAGGACGAGAGACCCAGTACTTC. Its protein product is CASGPLAGGRETQYF.

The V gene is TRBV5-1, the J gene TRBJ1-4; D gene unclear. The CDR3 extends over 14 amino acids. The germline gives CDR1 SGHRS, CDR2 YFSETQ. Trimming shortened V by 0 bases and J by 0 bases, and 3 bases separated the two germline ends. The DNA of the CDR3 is TGCGCCAGCAGCTTGGGAGCAACTAATGAAAAACTGTTTTTT. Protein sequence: CASSLGATNEKLFF.

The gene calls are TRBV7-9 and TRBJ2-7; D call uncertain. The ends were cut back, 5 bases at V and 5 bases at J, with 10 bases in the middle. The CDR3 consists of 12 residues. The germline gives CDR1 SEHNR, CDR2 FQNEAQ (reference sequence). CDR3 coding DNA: TGTGCCAGCAGCCAACTACGGAACGAGCAGTACTTC. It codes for CASSQLRNEQYF.

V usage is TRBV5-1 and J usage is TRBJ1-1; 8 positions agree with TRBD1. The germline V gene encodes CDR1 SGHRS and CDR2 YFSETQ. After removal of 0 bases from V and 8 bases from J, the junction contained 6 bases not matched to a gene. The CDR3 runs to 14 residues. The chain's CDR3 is CASSLVAGGQEAFF. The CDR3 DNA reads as TGCGCCAGCAGCTTGGTGGCAGGGGGCCAGGAAGCTTTCTTT.

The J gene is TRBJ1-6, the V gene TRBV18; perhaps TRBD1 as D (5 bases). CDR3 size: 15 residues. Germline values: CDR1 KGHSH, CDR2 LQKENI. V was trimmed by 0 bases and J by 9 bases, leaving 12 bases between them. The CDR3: CASSPPAGQGSPLHF. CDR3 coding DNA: TGTGCCAGCTCACCACCTGCTGGCCAGGGTTCACCCCTCCACTTT.

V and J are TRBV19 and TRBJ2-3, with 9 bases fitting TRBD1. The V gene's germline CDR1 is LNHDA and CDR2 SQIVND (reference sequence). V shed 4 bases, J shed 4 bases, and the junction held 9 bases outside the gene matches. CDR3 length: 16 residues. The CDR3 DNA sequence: TGTGCCAGTAGTACCCCGGGACAGGGTCTTCCAGATACGCAGTATTTT. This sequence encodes CASSTPGQGLPDTQYF.

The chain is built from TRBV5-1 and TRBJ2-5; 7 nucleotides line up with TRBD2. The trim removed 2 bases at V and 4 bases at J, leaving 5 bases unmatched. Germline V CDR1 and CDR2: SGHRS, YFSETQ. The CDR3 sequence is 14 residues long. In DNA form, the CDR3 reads TGCGCCAGCAGCTTAACGACTAGCACAGAGACCCAGTACTTC. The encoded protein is CASSLTTSTETQYF.

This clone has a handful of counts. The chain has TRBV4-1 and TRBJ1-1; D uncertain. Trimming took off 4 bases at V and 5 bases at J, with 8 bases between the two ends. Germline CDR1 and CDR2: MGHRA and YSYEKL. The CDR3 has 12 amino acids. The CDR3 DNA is TGCGCCAGCAGCCTCGAGTCGACTGAAGCTTTCTTT. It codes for CASSLESTEAFF.

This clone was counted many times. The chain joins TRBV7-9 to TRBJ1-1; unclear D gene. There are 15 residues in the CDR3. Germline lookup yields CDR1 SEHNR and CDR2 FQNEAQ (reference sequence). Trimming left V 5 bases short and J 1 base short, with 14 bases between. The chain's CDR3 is CASSPWESRNTEAFF. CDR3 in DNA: TGTGCCAGCAGCCCTTGGGAGAGTAGGAACACTGAAGCTTTCTTT. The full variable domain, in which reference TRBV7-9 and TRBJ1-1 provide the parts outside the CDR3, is DTGVSQNPRHKITKRGQNVTFRCDPISEHNRLYWYRQTLGQGPEFLTYFQNEAQLEKSRLLSDRFSAERPKGSFSTLEIQRTEQGDSAMYLCASSPWESRNTEAFFGQGTRLTVV.

CDR3 in amino acids: CASSEQSGSSYEQYF. CDR3 in DNA: TGTGCCAGCAGTGAACAGAGCGGTAGCTCCTACGAGCAGTACTTC. The V gene is TRBV6-1, the J gene TRBJ2-7; the D gene is possibly TRBD2 (5 bases). CDR3 length: 15 residues. V lost 2 bases, J lost 0 bases, and 11 bases lay in between. Germline values: CDR1 MNHNS, CDR2 SASEGT.

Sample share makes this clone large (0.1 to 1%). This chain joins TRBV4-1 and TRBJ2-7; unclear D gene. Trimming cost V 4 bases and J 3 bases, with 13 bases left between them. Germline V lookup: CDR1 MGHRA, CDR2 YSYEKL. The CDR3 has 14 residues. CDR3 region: CASSPSTGFYEQYF. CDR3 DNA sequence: TGCGCCAGCAGCCCGAGCACCGGGTTCTACGAGCAGTACTTC.

In DNA, the CDR3 is TGTGCCAGCGGGCCACCCTGGCGTTTCGGGAACGAGCAGTACTTC. Encoded protein: CASGPPWRFGNEQYF. The V gene is TRBV7-9, the J gene TRBJ2-7; D may be TRBD2 (5 bases). The CDR3 consists of 15 residues. Trimming took off 8 bases at V and 5 bases at J, with 22 bases between the two ends. CDR1 and CDR2 from the germline V gene are SEHNR and FQNEAQ (reference sequence).

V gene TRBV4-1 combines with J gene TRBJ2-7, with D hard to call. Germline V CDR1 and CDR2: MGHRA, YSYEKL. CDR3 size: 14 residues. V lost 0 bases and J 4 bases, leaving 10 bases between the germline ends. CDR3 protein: CASSQDFSRYEQYF. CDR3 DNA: TGCGCCAGCAGCCAAGATTTTAGCCGGTACGAGCAGTACTTC.

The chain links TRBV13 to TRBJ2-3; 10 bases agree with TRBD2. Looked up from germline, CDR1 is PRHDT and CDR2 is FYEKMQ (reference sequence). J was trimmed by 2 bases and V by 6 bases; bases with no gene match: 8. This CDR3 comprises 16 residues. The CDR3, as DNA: TGTGCCAGCAGTCGTCCCGGGACTAGCGTCACAGATACGCAGTATTTT. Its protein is CASSRPGTSVTDTQYF.

The CDR3, as DNA: TGTGCCAGTAGTATTATGGACAGGGACACCGGGGAGCTGTTTTTT. Amino acid sequence: CASSIMDRDTGELFF. The V call is TRBV19, the J call TRBJ2-2; 8 positions agree with TRBD1. The germline CDR1 and CDR2 sequences are LNHDA and SQIVND (reference sequence). V dropped 3 bases and J dropped 3; count of bases not matched to a gene: 3. This CDR3 region has 15 residues.

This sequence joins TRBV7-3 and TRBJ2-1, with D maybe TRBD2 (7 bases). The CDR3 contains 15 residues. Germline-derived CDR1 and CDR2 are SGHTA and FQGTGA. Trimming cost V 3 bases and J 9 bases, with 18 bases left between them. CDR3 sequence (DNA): TGTGCCAGCAGCTTGGTTAATGTCGCGGGGGCTGAGCAGTTCTTC. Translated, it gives CASSLVNVAGAEQFF.

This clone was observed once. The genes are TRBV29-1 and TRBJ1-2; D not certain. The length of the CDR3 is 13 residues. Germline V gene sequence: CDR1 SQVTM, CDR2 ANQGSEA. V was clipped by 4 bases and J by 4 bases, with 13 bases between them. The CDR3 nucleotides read TGCAGCGTTGGCGCAGGAGGACCCTATGGCTACACCTTC. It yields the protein CSVGAGGPYGYTF.